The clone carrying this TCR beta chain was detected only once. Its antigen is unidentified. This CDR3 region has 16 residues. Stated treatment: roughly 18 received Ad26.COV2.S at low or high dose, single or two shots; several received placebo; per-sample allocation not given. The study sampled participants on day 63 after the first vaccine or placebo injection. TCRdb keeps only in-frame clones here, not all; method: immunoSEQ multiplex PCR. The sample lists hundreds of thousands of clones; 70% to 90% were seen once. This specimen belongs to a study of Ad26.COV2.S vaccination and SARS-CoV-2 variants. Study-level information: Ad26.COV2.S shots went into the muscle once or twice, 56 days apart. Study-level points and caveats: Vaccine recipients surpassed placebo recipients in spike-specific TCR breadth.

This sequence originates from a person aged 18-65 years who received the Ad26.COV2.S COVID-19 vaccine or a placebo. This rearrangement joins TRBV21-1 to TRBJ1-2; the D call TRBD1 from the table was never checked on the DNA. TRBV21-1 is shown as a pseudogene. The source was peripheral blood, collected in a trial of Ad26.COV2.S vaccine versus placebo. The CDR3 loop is CASSKATGGSNYGYTF. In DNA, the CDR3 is TGTGCCAGCAGCAAAGCTACAGGGGGCTCTAACTATGGCTACACCTTC.